This is a list of T cell receptor beta chains from one sample in a study of blood T cell repertoires in COVID-19. Libraries were prepared by immunoSEQ multiplex PCR; TCRdb keeps only in-frame clonotypes and omits some of them. Here the sample spans approximately 310,000 clones, around 87% being singletons. Sequencing was performed on peripheral blood. These receptors all stem from a woman aged 50 to 65 who had recovered from COVID-19. The CDR3 runs from the conserved cysteine through the conserved F or W. Each record gives: clone size, J gene, V gene, D gene, CDR3 protein, CDR3 DNA. A D gene is named only where the DNA matches it firmly. For some rows the clone size is stated as once, few or many, or as a class when expanded; others skip it.

>NA|TRBJ1-1|TRBV29-1|NA
CSVVVAGAVTEAFF
TGCAGCGTTGTAGTCGCGGGGGCCGTAACTGAAGCTTTCTTT
>NA|TRBJ2-7|TRBV5-1|TRBD2
CASSLAGTSGVSEQYF
TGCGCCAGCAGCTTGGCTGGGACTAGCGGGGTCAGCGAGCAGTACTTC
>NA|TRBJ2-2|TRBV28|TRBD2
CASSFPGLAAYGELFF
TGTGCCAGCAGTTTTCCGGGACTAGCGGCATACGGGGAGCTGTTTTTT
>NA|TRBJ2-3|TRBV7-2|NA
CASSLRQGGRDTQYF
TGTGCCAGCAGCCTACGACAGGGAGGAAGGGATACGCAGTATTTT
>few|TRBJ2-3|TRBV7-9|TRBD2
CASSPRTSGRAVTQYF
TGTGCCAGCAGCCCCAGGACTAGCGGGAGGGCCGTTACGCAGTATTTT
>NA|TRBJ2-7|TRBV7-2|NA
CASSTAAGRNSYEQYF
TGTGCCAGCAGCACAGCGGCGGGCAGGAACTCCTACGAGCAGTACTTC
>NA|TRBJ1-2|TRBV6-6|NA
CASSYRGAWDYGYTF
TGTGCCAGCAGTTACCGGGGGGCCTGGGACTATGGCTACACCTTC
>NA|TRBJ2-7|TRBV4-3|TRBD2
CASSRVRGEAYEQYF
TGCGCCAGCAGCCGGGTCCGGGGGGAGGCCTACGAGCAGTACTTC
>NA|TRBJ2-1|TRBV30|NA
CACHPGGSYNEQFF
TGTGCCTGCCACCCGGGTGGCTCCTACAATGAGCAGTTCTTC
>NA|TRBJ1-1|TRBV3-1/TRBV3-2|NA
CASSQWVVLGIETGNTEAFF
TGTGCCAGCAGCCAATGGGTTGTGTTGGGAATAGAGACAGGGAACACTGAAGCTTTCTTT
>once|TRBJ1-2|TRBV30|NA
CAWSASLNPSGNYGYTF
TGTGCCTGGAGTGCTTCCCTAAATCCCTCAGGCAACTATGGCTACACCTTC
>NA|TRBJ1-5|TRBV6-2/TRBV6-3|NA
CASSYSGQRQQPQHF
TGTGCCAGCAGTTACTCAGGACAGAGGCAGCAGCCCCAGCATTTT
>NA|TRBJ1-6|TRBV7-2|TRBD1
CASSSGQENSPLHF
TGTGCCAGCAGCTCCGGACAGGAAAATTCACCCCTCCACTTT
>NA|TRBJ2-7|TRBV21-1|NA
CASRRNEGQGVRVGEQYF
TGTGCCAGCAGGAGGAACGAGGGACAGGGGGTCAGGGTGGGCGAGCAGTACTTC